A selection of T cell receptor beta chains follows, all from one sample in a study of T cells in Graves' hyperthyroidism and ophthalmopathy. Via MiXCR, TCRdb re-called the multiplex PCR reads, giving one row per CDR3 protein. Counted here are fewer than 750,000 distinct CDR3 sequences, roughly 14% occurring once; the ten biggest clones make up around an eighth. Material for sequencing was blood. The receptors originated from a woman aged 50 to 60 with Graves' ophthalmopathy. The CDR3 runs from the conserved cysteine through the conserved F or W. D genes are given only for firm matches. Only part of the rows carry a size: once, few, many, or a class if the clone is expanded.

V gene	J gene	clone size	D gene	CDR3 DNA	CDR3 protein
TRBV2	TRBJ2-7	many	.	TGTGCCAGCAGTGTAGTGGGGGAGCAGTACTTC	CASSVVGEQYF
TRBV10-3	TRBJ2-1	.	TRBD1	TGTGCCATGGACAGGGGGCCGGCGGGAGGGCCGGCGGATGAGCAGTTCTTC	CAMDRGPAGGPADEQFF
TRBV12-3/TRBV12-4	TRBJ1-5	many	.	TGTGCCAGCAGTCCATCCCCGACTAATAGCAATCAGCCCCAGCATTTT	CASSPSPTNSNQPQHF
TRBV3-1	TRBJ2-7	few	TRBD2	TGTGCCAGCAGCCAAGGCCTGGAGGCTAGCGGGAGGTTC	CASSQGLEASGRF
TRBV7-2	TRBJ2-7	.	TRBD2	TGTGCCAGCAGCCCACTGACTAGCGGGAGGCTTAAGCAGTACTTC	CASSPLTSGRLKQYF
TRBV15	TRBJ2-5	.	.	TGTGCCACCAGCAGAGATTGGGCGGTCCAAGAGACCCAGTACTTC	CATSRDWAVQETQYF
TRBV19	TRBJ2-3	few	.	TGTGCCACTAATCAGGGTGGAGGGTCGGCTACGCAGTATTTT	CATNQGGGSATQYF
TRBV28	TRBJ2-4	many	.	TGTGCCAGCAGTCCAGCCATAAAAAACATTCAGTACTTC	CASSPAIKNIQYF
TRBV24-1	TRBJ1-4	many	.	TGTGCCACCGGAGACAGAGACGAAAAACTGTTTTTT	CATGDRDEKLFF
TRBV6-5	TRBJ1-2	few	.	TGTGCCAGCAGTTACTCGATCGGACGGACTGGCTACACCTTC	CASSYSIGRTGYTF
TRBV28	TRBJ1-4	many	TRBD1	TGTGCCAGCAGACCGGGACAGAATAATGAAAAACTGTTTTTT	CASRPGQNNEKLFF
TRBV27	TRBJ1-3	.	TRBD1	TGTGCCAGCAGTCCTCATCGGGACAGGGGGCGCCCTGGAAACACCATATATTTT	CASSPHRDRGRPGNTIYF
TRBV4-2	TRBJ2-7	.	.	TGTGCCAGCAACCAAGATTTAGGGAGGCAGGCCTACGAGCAGTACTTC	CASNQDLGRQAYEQYF
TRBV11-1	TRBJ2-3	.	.	TGTGCCAGCAGACTATCAATACATGTGACAGACATCACAGATACGCAGTATTTT	CASRLSIHVTDITDTQYF
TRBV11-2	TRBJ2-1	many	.	TGTGCCAGCAGCCTCCGGTGGGATGAGCAGTTCTTC	CASSLRWDEQFF
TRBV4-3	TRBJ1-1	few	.	TGCGCCAGCAGGCACTGGGGAGGGAACACTGAAGCTTTCTTT	CASRHWGGNTEAFF
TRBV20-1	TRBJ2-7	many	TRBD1	TGCAGTGCAAGAGGACAGGGCACCTACGAGCAGTACTTC	CSARGQGTYEQYF
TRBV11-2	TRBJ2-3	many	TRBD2	TGTGCCAGCAGCTCCGGGACTAGCGGGGTTACAGATACGCAGTATTTT	CASSSGTSGVTDTQYF
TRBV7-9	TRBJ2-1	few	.	TGTGCCAGCAGCTCAAGGCCCAGGGAATCTGGTGAGCAGTTCTTC	CASSSRPRESGEQFF
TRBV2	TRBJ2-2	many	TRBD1	TGTGCCAGCAGTGAGGTGGGGGACAGGGGTGCGAACACCGGGGAGCTGTTTTTT	CASSEVGDRGANTGELFF